The source of this TCR beta chain is a study of cytomegalovirus exposure and HLA in healthy donors. Turning to the study itself: In terms of ancestry, the Caucasian-associated cluster contained roughly 80% of the 398 genotyped donors.

For this clone: The target antigen is unknown.

Findings of the study overall: Data from an earlier analysis indicated that most TCR beta V segments were productive either about 90% or about 30% of the time.

13 Jbeta primers and 60 Vbeta primers were used for the PCR. In the authors' workflow: There were about 80 million unique TCR beta chains by a later count, and around 10 million of them were shared. Sequencing used immunoSEQ multiplex PCR; TCRdb keeps in-frame clones, though not all of them. The D gene and trimming were derived from the DNA, and the V and J assignments and clone size from that table. The table lists 200,000 to 250,000 clones, around 77% of them singletons. The V end was cut by 3 bases, the J end by 1 base, with 16 bases between. The CDR3 is 16 amino acids. Germline-derived CDR1 and CDR2 are GTSNPN and SVGIG (reference sequence).

Sequencing was done on a sample of PBMCs. This TCR came from a young woman in good health and CMV-seronegative. The chain has TRBV30 and TRBJ1-5; weak D call: TRBD1 (5 bases). Here the CDR3 reads CAWRPPPGLSNQPQHF. Written as DNA, the CDR3 is TGTGCCTGGAGACCCCCCCCAGGGTTGAGCAATCAGCCCCAGCATTTT.